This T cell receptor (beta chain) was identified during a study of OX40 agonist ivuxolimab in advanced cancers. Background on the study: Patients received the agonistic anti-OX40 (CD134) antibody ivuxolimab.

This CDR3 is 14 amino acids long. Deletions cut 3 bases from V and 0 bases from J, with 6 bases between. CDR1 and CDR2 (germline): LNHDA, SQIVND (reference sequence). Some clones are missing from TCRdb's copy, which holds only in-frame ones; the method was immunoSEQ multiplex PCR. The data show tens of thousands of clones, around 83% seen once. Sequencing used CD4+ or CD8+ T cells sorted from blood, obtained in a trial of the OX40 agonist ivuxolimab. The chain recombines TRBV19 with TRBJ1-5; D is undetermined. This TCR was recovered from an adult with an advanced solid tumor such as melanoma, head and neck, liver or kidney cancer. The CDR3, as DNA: TGTGCCAGTAGTATCCTCCTTAGCAATCAGCCCCAGCATTTT. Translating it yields CASSILLSNQPQHF.